The clone carrying this T cell receptor (beta chain) has just a few counts. This entry is derived from a study of molecular identifiers for immune sequencing clone quantification. In TCRdb, the PCR reads were re-called with MiXCR into one record per CDR3 protein. This table holds hundreds of thousands of distinct CDR3 sequences, about 20% found once. Between the trimmed V and J ends, which lost 3 bases and 0 bases, there was a span of 11 bases. The CDR3 has 15 residues. The germline V gene encodes CDR1 SGHTA and CDR2 FQGNSA. Input material: naive CD8+ T cells from blood, with Jurkat cell RNA spiked in. The subset was: FACS-sorted CD8+CD4-CCR7+CD45RA+ naive T cells. The V call is TRBV7-2, the J call TRBJ1-1; a weak D match, TRBD1 (5 bases). This clonotype was obtained from a human donor in good health. Some libraries in this study had Jurkat cell RNA spiked in. Here the CDR3 reads CASSLWGGVNTEAFF. CDR3 bases: TGTGCCAGCAGCTTGTGGGGGGGGGTGAACACTGAAGCTTTCTTT.